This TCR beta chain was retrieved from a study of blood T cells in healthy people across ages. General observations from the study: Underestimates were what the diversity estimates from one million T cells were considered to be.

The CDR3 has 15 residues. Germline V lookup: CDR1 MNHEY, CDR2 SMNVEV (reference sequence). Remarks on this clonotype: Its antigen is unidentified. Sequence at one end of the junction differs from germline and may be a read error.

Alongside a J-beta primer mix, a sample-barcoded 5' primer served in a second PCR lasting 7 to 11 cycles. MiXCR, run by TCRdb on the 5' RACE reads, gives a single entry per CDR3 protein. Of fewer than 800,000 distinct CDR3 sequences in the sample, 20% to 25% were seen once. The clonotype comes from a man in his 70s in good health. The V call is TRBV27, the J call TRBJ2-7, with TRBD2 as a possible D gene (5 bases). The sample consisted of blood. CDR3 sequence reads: CASSLGVAGHGEQDF. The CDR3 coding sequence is TGTGCCAGCAGTTTAGGGGTGGCAGGTCACGGGGAGCAGGACTTC.